The 28 T cell receptor beta chains below come from one sample, sequenced in a study of cytomegalovirus exposure and HLA in healthy donors. Vbeta (60) and Jbeta (13) primers were used in the PCR. Sequenced by immunoSEQ multiplex PCR; TCRdb stores in-frame clones only, minus some. There are about 88,000 clones in the sample, with approximately 5.7% held by the top ten. Sequencing was done on a sample of PBMCs. Receptors originate from a girl aged 10 to 17 in good health and CMV-seropositive.

V usage is TRBV4-3 and J usage is TRBJ2-1; D may be TRBD2 (6 bases). CDR3 size: 15 residues. Germline loops: CDR1 LGHNA, CDR2 YSLEER. V was cut by 3 bases and J by 10 bases, with 19 bases left in between. The CDR3 nucleotides are TGCGCCAGCAGCCAGAGAGAAAGACTAGGAGACGAGCAGTTCTTC. Encoded protein: CASSQRERLGDEQFF.

V is TRBV7-6 and J is TRBJ2-1, with 7 bases identical to TRBD1. The CDR3 contains 15 residues. The ends lost 3 bases at V and 6 bases at J; junction bases unmatched: 8. The germline gives CDR1 SGHVS, CDR2 FNYEAQ. CDR3 residues: CASSFRPRDSNEQFF. CDR3 nucleotides: TGTGCCAGCAGCTTCCGGCCCCGGGACAGCAATGAGCAGTTCTTC.

For this clone: An end of the junction does not agree with germline; a read error may underlie this. This chain joins TRBV28 and TRBJ1-1, with D hard to call. Germline CDR1 MDHEN, CDR2 SYDVKM. CDR3 length: 11 amino acids. The CDR3 DNA follows: TGTGCCAGAAGTTACGGCACTGAAGCTTTCTTT. It codes for CARSYGTEAFF.

The chain recombines TRBV7-9 with TRBJ2-1; 12 nucleotides line up with TRBD2. This CDR3 is built from 16 residues. CDR1 is SEHNR and CDR2 is FQNEAQ in the germline V gene (reference sequence). With 5 bases clipped from V and 10 bases from J, the junction kept 12 bases outside the gene matches. DNA of the CDR3: TGTGCCAGCAGCCGCCCTAGCGGGGGGGCGATAGGCGAGCAGTTCTTC. It codes for CASSRPSGGAIGEQFF.

The chain has TRBV6-1 and TRBJ1-2; TRBD1 matches at 7 bases. Germline-derived CDR1 and CDR2 are MNHNS and SASEGT. The CDR3 length is 13 residues. J lost 0 bases, V lost 8 bases, and 3 bases had no gene match. CDR3 amino acids: CASGRGPNYGYTF. CDR3 sequence (DNA): TGTGCCAGCGGAAGGGGGCCTAACTATGGCTACACCTTC.

The chain combines TRBV19 with TRBJ2-5, with D possibly being TRBD1 (5 bases). The CDR3 is 13 amino acids. Germline V CDR1 and CDR2: LNHDA, SQIVND (reference sequence). Trimming took off 5 bases at V and 0 bases at J, with 7 bases between the two ends. This CDR3 reads CASSGAYQETQYF. In DNA, the CDR3 is TGTGCCAGTAGTGGGGCGTACCAAGAGACCCAGTACTTC.

This chain uses TRBV6-6 with TRBJ1-1; D perhaps matches TRBD1 (6 bases). Germline CDR1 MNHNY, CDR2 SVGAGI (reference sequence). This CDR3 is 15 amino acids long. Trimming removed 5 bases from V and 5 bases from J, with 18 bases in between. This CDR3 is CASSDRDIERTEAFF. CDR3 coding DNA: TGTGCCAGCAGTGACCGGGACATCGAGCGGACTGAAGCTTTCTTT.

The J gene is TRBJ2-7, the V gene TRBV29-1; D remains ambiguous. The CDR3 runs to 13 residues. V gave up 2 bases and J gave up 3 bases, with 11 bases separating them. Germline-derived CDR1 and CDR2 are SQVTM and ANQGSEA. CDR3 DNA sequence: TGCAGCGTTGAAAGGAAAGAGAACTACGAGCAGTACGTC. This sequence encodes CSVERKENYEQYV.

The CDR3 DNA reads as TGTGCCAGCAGCATCTTAGCGGGGGCTGGGGAGACCCAGTACTTC. This gives the protein CASSILAGAGETQYF. V is TRBV7-2 and J is TRBJ2-5; TRBD2 agrees at 9 bases. This CDR3 spans 15 amino acids. Germline CDR1 is SGHTA and CDR2 is FQGNSA. The J segment lost 5 bases and the V segment lost 5 bases, leaving 9 bases of the junction unmatched.

This chain connects TRBV30 to TRBJ2-5; 7 bases are a match to TRBD1. The V gene end was trimmed by 7 bases and the J gene end by 7 bases; junction bases not matched to a gene: 9. The CDR3 extends over 12 amino acids. CDR1 is GTSNPN, CDR2 SVGIG, per germline (reference sequence). CDR3 DNA: TGTGCCTCTAGGGACAGTGGAGTGACCCAGTACTTC. It translates to CASRDSGVTQYF.

The rearrangement uses TRBV7-9 and TRBJ2-6; D possibly matches TRBD1 or TRBD2 (5 bases each). Trimming removed 5 bases from V and 2 bases from J, with 10 bases in between. The CDR3 is 15 residues long. Germline CDR1 SEHNR, CDR2 FQNEAQ (reference sequence). The CDR3: CASSLGETGANVLTF. As DNA, the CDR3 is TGTGCCAGCAGCCTAGGGGAGACTGGGGCCAACGTCCTGACTTTC.

The CDR3 loop is CASSLAQGGSSYEQYF. The CDR3 nucleotides are TGTGCCAGCAGTTTAGCCCAAGGGGGTTCGTCCTACGAGCAGTACTTC. The chain carries TRBV27 and TRBJ2-7, with D perhaps TRBD1 (6 bases). The CDR3 is made up of 16 amino acids. The V gene's germline CDR1 is MNHEY and CDR2 SMNVEV (reference sequence). The V and J ends lost 2 bases and 1 base respectively, with 15 bases between them.

As to this clone: One end of the junction is discordant with germline, which a read error may explain. For the CDR3, the DNA is TGTGCCAGCAGCCCCGGGACAGGGGTTTCGGGAACTACACTCCTATATGACTACACCTTC. Protein: CASSPGTGVSGTTLLYDYTF. This chain links TRBV9 with TRBJ1-2; 10 nucleotides match TRBD1. CDR1 and CDR2 (germline): SGDLS, YYNGEE. This CDR3 is 20 amino acids long.

The chain recombines TRBV11-3 with TRBJ1-4, with a weak D call TRBD1 (6 bases). CDR3 length: 17 amino acids. Per germline, CDR1 SGHNT and CDR2 YENEEA. V lost 1 base and J lost 0, with 12 bases in between. CDR3 region: CASSLGSRGPTNEKLFF. CDR3 in DNA: TGTGCCAGCAGCTTAGGATCGCGGGGGCCAACTAATGAAAAACTGTTTTTT.

The DNA for the CDR3 is TGTGCCAGCAGCTTAGCGTCAGCGGGGGTTATGGAGACCCAGTACTTC. Translated, it gives CASSLASAGVMETQYF. The chain has TRBV7-9 and TRBJ2-5, with 8 bases lining up with TRBD2. CDR3 length: 16 amino acids. Germline V CDR1 and CDR2: SEHNR, FQNEAQ (reference sequence). The junction had 8 bases not matched to a gene; V was cut back by 0 bases and J by 5 bases. The full variable domain, with the rest looked up from reference TRBV7-9 and TRBJ2-5, is DTGVSQNPRHKITKRGQNVTFRCDPISEHNRLYWYRQTLGQGPEFLTYFQNEAQLEKSRLLSDRFSAERPKGSFSTLEIQRTEQGDSAMYLCASSLASAGVMETQYFGPGTRLLVL.

The V gene is TRBV7-9, the J gene TRBJ1-5; 8 positions match TRBD1. This CDR3 is 15 amino acids long. CDR1 and CDR2 from the germline V gene are SEHNR and FQNEAQ (reference sequence). V gave up 1 base and J gave up 7 bases; unmatched junction bases: 6. The CDR3 DNA follows: TGTGCCAGCAGCTTAGGGGCAGGGGGCATCCAGCCCCAGCATTTT. It translates to CASSLGAGGIQPQHF. The full variable domain, in which reference TRBV7-9 and TRBJ1-5 provide the parts outside the CDR3, is DTGVSQNPRHKITKRGQNVTFRCDPISEHNRLYWYRQTLGQGPEFLTYFQNEAQLEKSRLLSDRFSAERPKGSFSTLEIQRTEQGDSAMYLCASSLGAGGIQPQHFGDGTRLSIL.

This chain joins TRBV2 and TRBJ1-1; D is unclear. CDR3 length equals 14 residues. V was trimmed by 3 bases and J by 1 base, leaving 9 bases between them. The germline CDR1 and CDR2 sequences are SNHLY and FYNNEI. The CDR3 reads CASSDSGKNTEAFF. The CDR3 DNA reads as TGTGCCAGCAGTGACTCGGGGAAGAACACTGAAGCTTTCTTT.

The V and J genes are TRBV28 and TRBJ1-2; 7 nucleotides match TRBD1. Germline CDR1 is MDHEN and CDR2 is SYDVKM. The CDR3 sequence is 15 residues long. V shed 2 bases, J shed 2 bases, and the junction held 5 bases outside the gene matches. The CDR3 spells CASSLSGGQNYGYTF. In DNA form, the CDR3 reads TGTGCCAGCAGTTTAAGTGGGGGACAGAACTATGGCTACACCTTC.

The chain couples TRBV6-5 to TRBJ1-2; weak D call: TRBD1 (5 bases). The CDR3 sequence is 14 residues long. Germline V CDR1 and CDR2: MNHEY, SVGAGI. V lost 8 bases, J lost 5 bases, and 18 bases lay in between. CDR3 sequence (DNA): TGTGCCAGCCTGGGGACGACAGCGGGATATGGCTACACCTTC. Translated, it gives CASLGTTAGYGYTF.

The chain employs TRBV4-1 and TRBJ2-3; 9 nucleotides agree with TRBD2. The CDR3 loop spans 16 amino acids. V trimming: 0 bases; J trimming: 3 bases; junction bases outside the gene matches: 4. CDR1 is MGHRA and CDR2 is YSYEKL in the germline V gene. The CDR3 sequence is CASSQEGGGVTDTQYF. The CDR3, as DNA: TGCGCCAGCAGCCAAGAGGGCGGGGGGGTTACAGATACGCAGTATTTT.

The V call is TRBV6-6, the J call TRBJ2-7; perhaps TRBD1 as D (6 bases). Trimming removed 2 bases from V and 7 bases from J, with 12 bases in between. Germline V gene sequence: CDR1 MNHNY, CDR2 SVGAGI (reference sequence). The CDR3 is 13 amino acids. This CDR3 is CASSYGGADEQYF. The DNA for the CDR3 is TGTGCCAGCAGTTACGGGGGCGCGGATGAGCAGTACTTC.

V is TRBV4-2 and J is TRBJ2-7; 8 positions agree with TRBD1. After removal of 2 bases from V and 1 base from J, the junction contained 4 bases not matched to a gene. Germline V gene sequence: CDR1 LGHNA, CDR2 YNFKEQ. The CDR3 totals 15 residues. CDR3 in DNA: TGTGCCAGCAGCCAATTAACAGGGGGATCCTACGAGCAGTACTTC. It encodes CASSQLTGGSYEQYF.

CDR3 sequence: CASSGQGGEQYV. CDR3 bases: TGTGCCAGCAGTGGACAGGGGGGCGAGCAGTACGTC. The V and J genes are TRBV6-1 and TRBJ2-7; 9 bases line up with TRBD1. The CDR3 covers 12 residues. Germline V gives CDR1 MNHNS, CDR2 SASEGT. Losses at the gene ends were 4 bases for V and 6 bases for J; bases not matched to a gene: 1.

The rearrangement joins TRBV6-1 to TRBJ1-1; 8 bases fit TRBD1. The germline V gene encodes CDR1 MNHNS and CDR2 SASEGT. The V segment lost 6 bases and the J segment 1 base; nucleotides outside the gene matches: 7. The CDR3 covers 15 residues. CDR3 residues: CASRDGQGPNTEAFF. The DNA for the CDR3 is TGTGCCAGCAGGGACGGACAGGGACCGAACACTGAAGCTTTCTTT.

The chain links TRBV7-8 to TRBJ2-2; a weak D match, TRBD2 (6 bases). Trimming removed 5 bases at V and 5 bases at J, with 18 bases between. CDR1 SGHVS and CDR2 FQNEAQ come from the germline V gene. The CDR3 covers 16 residues. Here the CDR3 DNA reads TGTGCCAGCAGCCCCCAGTTCGGGGGACCGACCGGGGAGCTGTTTTTT. Translating gives CASSPQFGGPTGELFF.

The V call is TRBV4-3, the J call TRBJ1-5, with D uncertain. This CDR3 has 14 amino acids. Trimming cost V 0 bases and J 7 bases, with 10 bases left between them. CDR1 is LGHNA, CDR2 YSLEER, per germline. The CDR3 DNA follows: TGCGCCAGCAGCCAAGATATATCGCAGCAGCCCCAGCATTTT. It specifies CASSQDISQQPQHF.

CDR3 coding DNA: TGTGCCAGCAGTACCCCGGACAGGGGTGAAAAACTGTTTTTT. This sequence encodes CASSTPDRGEKLFF. The V call is TRBV28, the J call TRBJ1-4; TRBD1 agrees at 9 bases. Germline CDR1 and CDR2: MDHEN and SYDVKM. CDR3 size: 14 residues. The trim removed 5 bases at V and 7 bases at J, leaving 5 bases unmatched.

CDR3 DNA: TGTGCCAGTAGTATTGTCCGGGGGGAGACCCAGTACTTC. This gives the protein CASSIVRGETQYF. The chain recombines TRBV19 with TRBJ2-5; D perhaps matches TRBD2 (6 bases). This CDR3 is built from 13 residues. The germline V gene encodes CDR1 LNHDA and CDR2 SQIVND (reference sequence). Trimming removed 3 bases from V and 5 bases from J, with 10 bases in between.